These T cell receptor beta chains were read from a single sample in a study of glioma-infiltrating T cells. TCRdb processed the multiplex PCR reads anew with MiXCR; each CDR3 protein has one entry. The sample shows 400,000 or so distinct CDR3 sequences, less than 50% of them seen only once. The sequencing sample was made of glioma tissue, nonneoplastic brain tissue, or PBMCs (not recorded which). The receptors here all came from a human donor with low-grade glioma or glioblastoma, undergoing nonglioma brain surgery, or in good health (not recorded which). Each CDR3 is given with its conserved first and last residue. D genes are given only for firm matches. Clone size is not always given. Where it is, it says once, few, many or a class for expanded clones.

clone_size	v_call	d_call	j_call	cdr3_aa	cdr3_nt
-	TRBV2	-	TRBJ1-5	CASSDRTDLLPQHF	TGTGCCAGCAGTGACCGGACAGATCTTTTGCCCCAGCATTTT
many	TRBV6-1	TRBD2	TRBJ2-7	CASSEVGGRRYEQYF	TGTGCCAGCAGTGAAGTAGGCGGGAGGAGGTACGAGCAGTACTTC
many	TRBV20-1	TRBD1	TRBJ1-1	CSASQGGYTEAFF	TGCAGTGCTAGTCAGGGGGGCTACACTGAAGCTTTCTTT
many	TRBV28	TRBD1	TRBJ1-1	CASRRGQLMNTEAFF	TGTGCCAGCAGGCGGGGACAGCTCATGAACACTGAAGCTTTCTTT
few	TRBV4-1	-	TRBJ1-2	CASSQDRGVDYGYTF	TGCGCCAGCAGCCAAGATCGAGGGGTGGACTATGGCTACACCTTC
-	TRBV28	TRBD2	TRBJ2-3	CESQESSGRGCYF	TGTGAAAGTCAGGAGTCTAGCGGGAGGGGTTGCTATTTT
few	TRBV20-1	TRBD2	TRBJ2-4	CSARQTSDKNIQYF	TGCAGTGCTAGACAGACTAGCGACAAAAACATTCAGTACTTC
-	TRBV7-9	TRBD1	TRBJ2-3	CASSLDRGDTDTQYF	TGTGCCAGCAGCCTCGACAGGGGGGACACAGATACGCAGTATTTT
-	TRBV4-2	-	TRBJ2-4	CASSQGGLGSGANIQYF	TGTGCCAGCAGCCAAGGGGGTTTGGGTTCAGGAGCCAACATTCAGTACTTC
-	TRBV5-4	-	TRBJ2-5	CASSRDQVETQYF	TGTGCCAGCAGCAGGGACCAGGTAGAGACCCAGTACTTC
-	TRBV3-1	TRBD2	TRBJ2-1	CASSPRTSGRAHNEQFF	TGTGCCAGCAGCCCCCGGACTAGCGGGAGGGCCCACAATGAGCAGTTCTTC
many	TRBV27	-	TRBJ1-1	CASSPYHPPWDAFF	TGTGCCAGCAGTCCGTACCACCCTCCTTGGGACGCTTTCTTT
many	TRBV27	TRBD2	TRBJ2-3	CASSFAGTGGTQYF	TGTGCCAGCAGTTTTGCGGGGACGGGGGGTACGCAGTATTTT
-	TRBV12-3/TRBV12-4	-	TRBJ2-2	CASSLRQANTGELFF	TGTGCCAGCAGCTTAAGACAGGCGAACACCGGGGAGCTGTTTTTT
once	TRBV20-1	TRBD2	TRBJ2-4	CSAAVQRGGGIQYF	TGCAGTGCCGCAGTGCAGCGGGGGGGCGGCATTCAGTACTTC
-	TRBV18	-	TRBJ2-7	CASSPNAGTYEQYF	TGTGCCAGCTCACCAAACGCGGGGACCTACGAGCAGTACTTC
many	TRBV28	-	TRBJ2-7	CASSYNNYEQYF	TGTGCCAGCAGTTATAACAACTACGAGCAGTACTTC
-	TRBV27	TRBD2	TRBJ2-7	CASGSRPGLDSYEQYF	TGTGCCAGCGGATCTCGGCCGGGACTAGACTCCTACGAGCAGTACTTC
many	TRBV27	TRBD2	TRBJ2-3	CASTASLAGISNTQYF	TGTGCCAGCACCGCGAGCCTAGCGGGGATTTCAAATACGCAGTATTTT
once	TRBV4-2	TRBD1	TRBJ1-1	CASSQTGGLNTEAFF	TGTGCCAGCAGCCAGACAGGGGGTCTGAACACTGAAGCTTTCTTT
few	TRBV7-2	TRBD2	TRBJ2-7	CASRGTSDWYEQYF	TGTGCCAGCAGGGGGACTAGCGATTGGTACGAGCAGTACTTC
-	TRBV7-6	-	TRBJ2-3	CASSALPPPDTQYF	TGTGCCAGCAGCGCACTTCCCCCCCCCGATACGCAGTATTTT
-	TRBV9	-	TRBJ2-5	CASGRDGEETQYF	TGTGCCAGCGGCCGGGACGGAGAAGAGACCCAGTACTTC
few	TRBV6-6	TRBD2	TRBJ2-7	CASSYFLTSGSYEQYF	TGTGCCAGCAGTTACTTCCTGACTAGCGGGAGTTACGAGCAGTACTTC
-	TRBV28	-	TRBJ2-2	CASSQESNAQAGELFF	TGTGCCAGCAGCCAAGAATCGAACGCCCAGGCCGGGGAGCTGTTTTTT
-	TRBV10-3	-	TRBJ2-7	CAISDSKGRIPYEQYF	TGTGCCATCAGTGATTCGAAGGGGCGGATACCTTACGAGCAGTACTTC
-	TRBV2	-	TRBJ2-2	CASREGTRELFF	TGTGCCAGCCGCGAAGGGACACGGGAGCTGTTTTTT
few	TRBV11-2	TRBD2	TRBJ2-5	CASSLDNRLAGKETQYF	TGTGCCAGCAGCTTAGATAATCGGCTAGCGGGAAAAGAGACCCAGTACTTC
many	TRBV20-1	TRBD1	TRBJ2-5	CSARLQGQETQYF	TGCAGTGCTAGACTACAGGGGCAGGAGACCCAGTACTTC
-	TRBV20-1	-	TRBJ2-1	CSSLVGGSYNEKFF	TGCAGTTCTCTCGTCGGGGGATCCTACAATGAGAAGTTCTTC
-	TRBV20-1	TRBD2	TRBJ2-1	CSARESLAGDNEQFF	TGCAGTGCTAGAGAGAGTCTAGCGGGAGACAATGAGCAGTTCTTC
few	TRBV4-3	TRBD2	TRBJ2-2	CASSRFGGLAATGELFF	TGCGCCAGCAGCCGCTTTGGGGGACTAGCGGCCACCGGGGAGCTGTTTTTT
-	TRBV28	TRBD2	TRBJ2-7	CASSRSGRAHEQYF	TGTGCCAGCAGCCGTAGCGGGAGGGCCCACGAGCAGTACTTC
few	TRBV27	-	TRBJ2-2	CASSLYRATASNTGELFF	TGTGCCAGCAGTTTATACAGAGCGACAGCGTCGAACACCGGGGAGCTGTTTTTT